This is a list of T cell receptor beta chains from one sample in a study of T cell responses to AZD1222 COVID-19 vaccine. Method: immunoSEQ multiplex PCR; TCRdb's copy keeps in-frame clones and lacks some. This sample yields under 150,000 clones, of which 90% to 95% are seen a single time; roughly 3.5% belongs to the top ten. Sequenced material: peripheral blood, taken 28 days after the second AZD1222 dose. Receptors were obtained from an adult who received the AZD1222 COVID-19 vaccine. The CDR3 runs from the conserved cysteine through the conserved F or W. Fields, in order: V gene, J gene, D gene, clone size, CDR3 DNA, CDR3 protein. D genes are given only for firm matches. A row's size may be missing; if present it is once, few, many or a size class.

TRBV7-9,TRBJ1-1,-,-,TGTGCCAGCAGCCCGGACACCAGGAACACTGAAGCTTTCTTT,CASSPDTRNTEAFF
TRBV3-1/TRBV3-2,TRBJ1-5,-,-,TGTGCCAGCAGCCAAGTCGAGTCAGGGTATGATCAGCCCCAGCATTTT,CASSQVESGYDQPQHF
TRBV6-5,TRBJ2-5,TRBD2,-,TGTGCCAGCACCGAGGGAGGGCTCCAAGAGACCCAGTACTTC,CASTEGGLQETQYF
TRBV2,TRBJ2-2,TRBD2,-,TGTGCCAGCAGTGTAACCCCTCTTTCTAGCGGGACGAACACCGGGGAGCTGTTTTTT,CASSVTPLSSGTNTGELFF
TRBV7-2,TRBJ1-2,-,-,TGTGCCAGCAGCCCACCGAAGGCCGAGGGTGGCTACACCTTC,CASSPPKAEGGYTF
TRBV24-1,TRBJ2-2,TRBD2,-,TGTGCCACCAGTGATCCGAGCGGGGGGTTCACCGGGGAGCTGTTTTTT,CATSDPSGGFTGELFF
TRBV19,TRBJ1-6,-,-,TGTGCCAGTAGTATCATCCCGTTCAGCTCACCCCTCCACTTT,CASSIIPFSSPLHF
TRBV28,TRBJ1-4,TRBD1,-,TGTGCCAGCAGTCGTGACAGGGGTACTAATGAAAAACTGTTTTTT,CASSRDRGTNEKLFF
TRBV5-6,TRBJ2-2,-,-,TGTGCCAGCAGTTCCGACCCGAACACCGGGGAGCTGTTTTTT,CASSSDPNTGELFF
TRBV18,TRBJ2-6,TRBD1,-,TGTGCCAGCTCATGGGACAGCTCTGGGGCCAACGTCCTGACTTTC,CASSWDSSGANVLTF
TRBV3-1/TRBV3-2,TRBJ1-3,-,-,TGTGCCAGCAGCCAAGAAGGGAGTTCTGGAAACACCATATATTTT,CASSQEGSSGNTIYF
TRBV19,TRBJ1-2,-,-,TGTGCCAGTACTGATAGGAGGTCCTGGCACTATGGCTACACCTTC,CASTDRRSWHYGYTF
TRBV29-1,TRBJ2-1,-,-,TGCAGCGGGGGTGAGCAGTTCTTC,CSGGEQFF
TRBV5-1,TRBJ2-2,TRBD2,few,TGCGCCAGCAGCCCTAGCGGGAGGGCCGACACCGGGGAGCTGTTTTTT,CASSPSGRADTGELFF
TRBV6-1,TRBJ1-4,-,-,TGTGCCAGCAGTGAAAGAAGAGGGCGGGGAAATGAAAAACTGTTTTTT,CASSERRGRGNEKLFF
TRBV28,TRBJ1-1,TRBD1,-,TGTGCCAGCAGGCCGACAGGGGGATACCCTAGGGCTTTCTTT,CASRPTGGYPRAFF
TRBV7-9,TRBJ2-2,TRBD1,few,TGTGCCAGCAGCCGCCGGGGCCAGGGGGCGACCGGGGAGCTGTTTTTT,CASSRRGQGATGELFF
TRBV7-2,TRBJ2-7,-,-,TGTGCCAGCAGCTTAGAACGGTACGAGCAGTACTTC,CASSLERYEQYF
TRBV29-1,TRBJ1-1,-,few,TGCAGCGTTGAAGATCTTACCTTAGAAGCTTTCTTT,CSVEDLTLEAFF
TRBV2,TRBJ1-4,TRBD1,-,TGTGCCAGCAGGGGGGACAGGGGATCGAATGAAAAACTGTTTTTT,CASRGDRGSNEKLFF